The present entry profiles one TCR beta chain with its context. Its antigen is not known. CDR1 and CDR2 (germline): SQVTM, ANQGSEA. Unmatched junction bases numbered 5, after V lost 4 bases and J lost 0 bases. The CDR3 covers 14 residues. Stability of Graves' hyperthyroidism was defined as absent ophthalmopathy progression within 18 months. Diagnosis of hyperthyroidism was new in patients aged 18 to 65, and its duration was under 2 months. This sample is part of a study of T cells in Graves' hyperthyroidism and ophthalmopathy. Regarding the study as a whole: In blood, most of the thyroid clonotypes expanded above 0.001 were also present.

Researchers took RNA transcripts and amplified the TCR beta CDR3 regions from them. A set of HTBI primers served as the primers for a first-round RT-PCR of the TCR CDR3. From the multiplex PCR reads, TCRdb called clonotypes with MiXCR, one entry per CDR3 protein. The sample includes 700,000 to 850,000 distinct CDR3 sequences, about a third seen only once; the top ten take roughly 30%. J is TRBJ2-7 and V is TRBV29-1, with 8 bases that match TRBD2. The TCR sequence derives from a woman in her thirties or forties with Graves' hyperthyroidism. Input material: blood. The CDR3 bases are TGCAGCGTTGGACTCGGGAGGGGCTCCTACGAGCAGTACTTC. This encodes CSVGLGRGSYEQYF.